This TCR beta chain was identified during a study of cytomegalovirus exposure and HLA in healthy donors. Study-level findings and limits: Segments of the TCR beta V type were, in most cases, productive about 90% or about 30% of the time in an earlier analysis. As was reported, the HLA-A and HLA-B alleles of most subjects were accurately predicted from TCR beta sequences.

Amplification used 60 Vbeta primers and 13 Jbeta primers. Clones were sequenced by immunoSEQ multiplex PCR, and TCRdb holds only the in-frame ones, with some missing. Of more than 150,000 clones in the sample, approximately 82% were seen once. Notes on this clone: Its specificity is not known.

Germline CDR1 reads LNHDA; CDR2 reads SQIVND (reference sequence). The CDR3 runs 16 residues. The germline V and J ends were trimmed by 1 base and 8 bases, with 15 bases remaining between them. The sequence was collected from a woman under 40 in good health and CMV-seronegative. Sequenced input: PBMCs. The gene calls are TRBV19 and TRBJ1-6; D unclear. The chain's CDR3 is CASSIGSGAQDSPLHF. Written as DNA, the CDR3 is TGTGCCAGTAGTATAGGGTCCGGTGCTCAAGATTCACCCCTCCACTTT.